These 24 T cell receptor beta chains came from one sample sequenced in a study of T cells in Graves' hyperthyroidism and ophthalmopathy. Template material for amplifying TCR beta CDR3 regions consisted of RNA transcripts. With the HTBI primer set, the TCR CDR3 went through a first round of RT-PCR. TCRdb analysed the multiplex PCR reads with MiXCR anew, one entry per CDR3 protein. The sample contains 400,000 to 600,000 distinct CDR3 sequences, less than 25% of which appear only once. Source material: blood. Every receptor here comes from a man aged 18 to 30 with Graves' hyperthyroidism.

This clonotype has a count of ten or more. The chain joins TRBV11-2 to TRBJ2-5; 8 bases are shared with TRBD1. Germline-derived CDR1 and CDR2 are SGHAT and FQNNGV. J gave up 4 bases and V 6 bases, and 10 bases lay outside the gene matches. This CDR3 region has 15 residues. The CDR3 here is CASREAGGRRETQYF. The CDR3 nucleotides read TGTGCCAGCAGAGAAGCAGGGGGCCGAAGAGAGACCCAGTACTTC.

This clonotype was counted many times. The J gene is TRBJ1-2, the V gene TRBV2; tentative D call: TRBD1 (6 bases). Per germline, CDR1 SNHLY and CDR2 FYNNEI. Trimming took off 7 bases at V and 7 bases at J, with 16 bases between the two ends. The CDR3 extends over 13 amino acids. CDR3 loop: CASIPQGFSGYTF. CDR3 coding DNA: TGTGCCAGCATCCCACAGGGATTCAGTGGCTACACCTTC.

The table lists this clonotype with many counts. The CDR3 sequence is CASSLGSGPWGYTF. CDR3 nucleotides: TGTGCCAGCAGCTTAGGCTCAGGCCCTTGGGGCTACACCTTC. This rearrangement joins TRBV7-8 to TRBJ1-2; unclear D gene. The CDR3 has 14 residues. V was cut by 1 base and J by 8 bases, with 14 bases left in between. From germline, CDR1 is SGHVS and CDR2 FQNEAQ. Together with reference TRBV7-8 and TRBJ1-2, the CDR3 gives the full variable domain: GAGVSQSPRYKVAKRGQDVALRCDPISGHVSLFWYQQALGQGPEFLTYFQNEAQLDKSGLPSDRFFAERPEGSVSTLKIQRTQQEDSAVYLCASSLGSGPWGYTFGSGTRLTVV.

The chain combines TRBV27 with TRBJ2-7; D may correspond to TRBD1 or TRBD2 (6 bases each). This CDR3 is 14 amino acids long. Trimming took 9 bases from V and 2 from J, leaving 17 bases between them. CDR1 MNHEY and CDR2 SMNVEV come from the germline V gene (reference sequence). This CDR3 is CASAVGGPTYEQYF. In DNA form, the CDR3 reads TGTGCCAGTGCTGTCGGGGGCCCTACCTACGAGCAGTACTTC.

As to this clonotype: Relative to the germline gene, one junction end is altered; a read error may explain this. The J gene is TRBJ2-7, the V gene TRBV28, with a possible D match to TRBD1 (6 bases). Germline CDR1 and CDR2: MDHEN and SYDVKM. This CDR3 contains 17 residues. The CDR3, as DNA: TGTGCCAGCAGTTTCCTCGCCCGGGACACACACTCCTGCGAGCAGTACTTC. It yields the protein CASSFLARDTHSCEQYF.

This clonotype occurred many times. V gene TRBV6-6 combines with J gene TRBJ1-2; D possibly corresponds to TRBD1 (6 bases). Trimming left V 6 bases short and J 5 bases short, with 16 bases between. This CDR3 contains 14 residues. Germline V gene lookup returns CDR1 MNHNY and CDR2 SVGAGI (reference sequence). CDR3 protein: CASRTIGTPYGYTF. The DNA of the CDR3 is TGTGCCAGCAGGACCATCGGGACACCTTATGGCTACACCTTC.

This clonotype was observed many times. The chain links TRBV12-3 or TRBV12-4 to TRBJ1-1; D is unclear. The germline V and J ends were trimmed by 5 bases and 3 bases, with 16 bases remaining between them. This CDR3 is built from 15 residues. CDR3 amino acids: CASSPNGRGYTEAFF. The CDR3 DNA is TGTGCCAGCAGTCCGAACGGACGGGGTTACACTGAAGCTTTCTTT.

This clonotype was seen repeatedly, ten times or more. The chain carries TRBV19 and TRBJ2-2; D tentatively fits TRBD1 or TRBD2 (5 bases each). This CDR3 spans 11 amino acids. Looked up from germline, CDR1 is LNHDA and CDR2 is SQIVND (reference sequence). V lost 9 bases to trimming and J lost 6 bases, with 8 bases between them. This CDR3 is CASMGAGELFF. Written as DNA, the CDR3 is TGTGCCAGCATGGGGGCCGGGGAGCTGTTTTTT.

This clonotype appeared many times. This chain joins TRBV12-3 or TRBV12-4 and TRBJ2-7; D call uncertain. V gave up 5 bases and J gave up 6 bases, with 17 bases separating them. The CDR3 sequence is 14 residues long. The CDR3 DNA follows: TGTGCCAGCAGTACCTCCTTGACACCTTTCGAGCAGTACTTC. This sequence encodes CASSTSLTPFEQYF.

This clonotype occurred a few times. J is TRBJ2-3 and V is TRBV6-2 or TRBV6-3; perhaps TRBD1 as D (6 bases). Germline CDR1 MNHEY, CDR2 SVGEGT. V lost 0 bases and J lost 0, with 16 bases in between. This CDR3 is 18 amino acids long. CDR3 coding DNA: TGTGCCAGCAGTTACTCGACCCCATCCCAGGGGAGCACAGATACGCAGTATTTT. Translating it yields CASSYSTPSQGSTDTQYF.

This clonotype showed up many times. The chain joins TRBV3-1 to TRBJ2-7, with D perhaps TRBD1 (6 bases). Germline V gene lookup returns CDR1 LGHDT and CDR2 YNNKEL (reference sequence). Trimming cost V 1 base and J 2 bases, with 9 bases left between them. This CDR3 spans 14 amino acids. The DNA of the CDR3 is TGTGCCAGCAGCCAAGGCACAGGGCCCTACGAGCAGTACTTC. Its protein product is CASSQGTGPYEQYF.

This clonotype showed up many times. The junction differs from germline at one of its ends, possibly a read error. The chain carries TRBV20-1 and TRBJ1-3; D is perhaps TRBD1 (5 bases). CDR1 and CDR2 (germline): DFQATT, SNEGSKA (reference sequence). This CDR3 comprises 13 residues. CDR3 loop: CSASRDGGNAIYF. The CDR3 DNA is TGCAGTGCTTCCCGGGACGGTGGAAACGCCATATATTTT.

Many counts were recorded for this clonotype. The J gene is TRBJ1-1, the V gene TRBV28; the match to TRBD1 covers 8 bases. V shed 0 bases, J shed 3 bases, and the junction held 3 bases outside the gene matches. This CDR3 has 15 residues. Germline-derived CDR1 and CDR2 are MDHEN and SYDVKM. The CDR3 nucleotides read TGTGCCAGCAGTTTATGGGACAGGGAGTACACTGAAGCTTTCTTT. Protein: CASSLWDREYTEAFF.

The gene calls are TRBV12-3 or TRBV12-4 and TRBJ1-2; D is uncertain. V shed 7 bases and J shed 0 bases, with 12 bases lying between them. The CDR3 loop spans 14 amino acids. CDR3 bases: TGTGCCAGCAAAATCGGGGTAGCTAACTATGGCTACACCTTC. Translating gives CASKIGVANYGYTF.

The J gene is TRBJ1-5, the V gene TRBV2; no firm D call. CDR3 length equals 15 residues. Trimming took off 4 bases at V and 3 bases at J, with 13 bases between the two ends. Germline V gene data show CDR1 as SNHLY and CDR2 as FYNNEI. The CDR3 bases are TGTGCCAGCAGTGGACCGGCGAGAACCAATCAGCCCCAGCATTTT. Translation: CASSGPARTNQPQHF.

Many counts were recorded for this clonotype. For the CDR3, the DNA is TGTGCCAGCAGCCCGGACCCAACTTTCACCGGGGAGCTGTTTTTT. Its protein is CASSPDPTFTGELFF. The chain carries TRBV5-4 and TRBJ2-2; no firm D call. Germline V gene sequence: CDR1 SGHNT, CDR2 YYREEE (reference sequence). Trimming pared 4 bases from V and 4 bases from J, leaving 14 bases between. There are 15 residues in the CDR3.

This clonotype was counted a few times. In DNA, the CDR3 is TGTGCCAGCAGCTTAGATAGGTTCGGGGAGCTGTTTTTT. This codes for CASSLDRFGELFF. The V and J genes are TRBV11-2 and TRBJ2-2, with D uncertain. CDR3 length equals 13 residues. Trimming left V 0 bases short and J 7 bases short, with 6 bases between. From germline, CDR1 is SGHAT and CDR2 FQNNGV.

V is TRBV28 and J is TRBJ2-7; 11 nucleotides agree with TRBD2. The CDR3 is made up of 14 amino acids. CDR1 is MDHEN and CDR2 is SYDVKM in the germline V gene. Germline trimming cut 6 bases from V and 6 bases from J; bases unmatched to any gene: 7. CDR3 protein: CASSLSGRAGEQYF. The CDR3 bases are TGTGCCAGCAGCCTTAGCGGGAGGGCCGGCGAGCAGTACTTC. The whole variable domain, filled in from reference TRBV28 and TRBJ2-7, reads DVKVTQSSRYLVKRTGEKVFLECVQDMDHENMFWYRQDPGLGLRLIYFSYDVKMKEKGDIPEGYSVSREKKERFSLILESASTNQTSMYLCASSLSGRAGEQYFGPGTRLTVT.

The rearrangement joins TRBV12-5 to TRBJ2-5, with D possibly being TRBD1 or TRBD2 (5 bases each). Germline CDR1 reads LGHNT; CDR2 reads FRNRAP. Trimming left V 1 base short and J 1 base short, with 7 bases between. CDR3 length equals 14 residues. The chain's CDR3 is CASGLGGVQETQYF. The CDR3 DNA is TGTGCTAGTGGTTTGGGAGGGGTCCAAGAGACCCAGTACTTC.

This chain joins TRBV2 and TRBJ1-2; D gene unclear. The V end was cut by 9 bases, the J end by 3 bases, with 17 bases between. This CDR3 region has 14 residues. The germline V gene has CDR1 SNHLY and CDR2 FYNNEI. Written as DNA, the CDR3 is TGTGCCAGATATGACCCCTCGGGCCACTATGGCTACACCTTC. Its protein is CARYDPSGHYGYTF.

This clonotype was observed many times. The DNA for the CDR3 is TGTGCCAGCAGTTTTTCTGAGGGGAACACTGAAGCTTTCTTT. This codes for CASSFSEGNTEAFF. The rearrangement uses TRBV12-3 or TRBV12-4 and TRBJ1-1, with D unresolved. The V gene lost 3 bases and the J gene lost 1 base, with 9 bases spanning the gap. The CDR3 is made up of 14 amino acids.

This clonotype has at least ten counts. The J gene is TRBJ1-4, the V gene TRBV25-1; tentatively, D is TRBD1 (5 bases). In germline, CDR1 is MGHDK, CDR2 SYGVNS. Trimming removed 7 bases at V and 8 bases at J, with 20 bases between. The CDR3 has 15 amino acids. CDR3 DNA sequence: TGTGCCAGCACCGGGAGCCGGGGCGCAGGGGAAAAACTGTTTTTT. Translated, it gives CASTGSRGAGEKLFF.

CDR3 loop: CASSQDASRGETQYF. The CDR3, as DNA: TGCGCCAGCAGCCAAGATGCCAGCCGTGGGGAGACCCAGTACTTC. J is TRBJ2-5 and V is TRBV4-1; no clear D gene. V dropped 0 bases and J dropped 5 bases, with 13 bases sitting between them. Germline V CDR1 and CDR2: MGHRA, YSYEKL. This CDR3 spans 15 amino acids.

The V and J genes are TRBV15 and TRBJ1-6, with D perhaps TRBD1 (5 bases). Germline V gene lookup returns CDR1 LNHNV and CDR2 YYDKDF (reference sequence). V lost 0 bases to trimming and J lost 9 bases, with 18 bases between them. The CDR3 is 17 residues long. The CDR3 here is CATSRDLVGGAGSPLHF. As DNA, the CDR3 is TGTGCCACCAGCAGAGATCTGGTCGGAGGGGCCGGTTCACCCCTCCACTTT.